One sample yielded the 23 T cell receptor beta chains listed below, sequenced in a study of identical twins. MiXCR, run by TCRdb on the 5' RACE reads, gives a single entry per CDR3 protein. The sample yields around 220,000 distinct CDR3 sequences, more than 12% seen once. What was sequenced was memory (CD45RO+) T cells sorted from blood. These receptors were collected from a woman aged 18-29 years in good health.

This clonotype appeared a few times. The gene calls are TRBV7-8 and TRBJ1-5; D gene unclear. Deletions cut 4 bases from V and 11 bases from J, with 12 bases between. The CDR3 runs 12 residues. Germline V gene data show CDR1 as SGHVS and CDR2 as FQNEAQ. CDR3 DNA sequence: TGTGCCAGCAGCTCCCTCCACGAAGCCCAGCATTTT. Its protein product is CASSSLHEAQHF. The whole variable domain, filled in from reference TRBV7-8 and TRBJ1-5, reads GAGVSQSPRYKVAKRGQDVALRCDPISGHVSLFWYQQALGQGPEFLTYFQNEAQLDKSGLPSDRFFAERPEGSVSTLKIQRTQQEDSAVYLCASSSLHEAQHFGDGTRLSIL.

This chain links TRBV5-1 with TRBJ2-1; 9 positions agree with TRBD1. In germline, CDR1 is SGHRS, CDR2 YFSETQ. Trimming at V came to 4 bases and at J to 8 bases, leaving 7 bases not matched to a gene. CDR3 length: 14 amino acids. The CDR3 DNA reads as TGCGCCAGCAGCCCCGGACAGGGGAGGGATGAGCAGTTCTTC. Protein sequence: CASSPGQGRDEQFF.

In this sample, this clonotype turned up a few times. The V call is TRBV4-1, the J call TRBJ2-1, with D possibly matching TRBD2 (5 bases). Trimming took off 8 bases at V and 2 bases at J, with 19 bases between the two ends. This CDR3 region has 16 residues. Germline V gene sequence: CDR1 MGHRA, CDR2 YSYEKL. CDR3 DNA: TGCGCCAGCCAGGTATCGGGATCCGACGCCTACAATGAGCAGTTCTTC. This codes for CASQVSGSDAYNEQFF.

This clonotype was counted between two and nine times. The chain joins TRBV20-1 to TRBJ2-3; TRBD1 matches 11 bases. Losses at the gene ends were 6 bases for V and 4 bases for J; bases not matched to a gene: 9. The CDR3 sequence is 15 residues long. Germline loops: CDR1 DFQATT, CDR2 SNEGSKA (reference sequence). CDR3 residues: CSALRRTGGPDTQYF. CDR3 in DNA: TGCAGTGCCCTCCGACGGACAGGGGGCCCAGATACGCAGTATTTT.

This clonotype occurred a few times. The chain carries TRBV11-2 and TRBJ1-4; D may be TRBD1 (6 bases). Germline-derived CDR1 and CDR2 are SGHAT and FQNNGV. With 3 bases removed from V and 6 bases from J, the gap between germline ends came to 14 bases. This CDR3 has 15 residues. DNA of the CDR3: TGTGCCAGCAGCTTCGAACAGGGACCACATGAAAAACTGTTTTTT. Amino acid sequence: CASSFEQGPHEKLFF.

This chain joins TRBV7-9 and TRBJ2-1; D call uncertain. The CDR3 is 11 amino acids. V dropped 2 bases and J dropped 9 bases, with 5 bases sitting between them. CDR1 and CDR2 from the germline V gene are SEHNR and FQNEAQ (reference sequence). The CDR3: CASSLYLEQFF. The CDR3, as DNA: TGTGCCAGCAGCTTATATCTTGAGCAGTTCTTC.

This rearrangement joins TRBV20-1 to TRBJ2-7; D possibly matches TRBD1 or TRBD2 (6 bases each). Per germline, CDR1 DFQATT and CDR2 SNEGSKA (reference sequence). The CDR3 runs to 15 residues. With 5 bases removed from V and 7 bases from J, the gap between germline ends came to 24 bases. CDR3 residues: CSAQAGAEGGREQYF. The CDR3 nucleotides are TGCAGTGCTCAGGCGGGTGCAGAGGGGGGACGAGAGCAGTACTTC.

This clonotype was observed a few times. The chain employs TRBV6-2 or TRBV6-3 and TRBJ2-5; D is ambiguous. The CDR3 is 13 residues long. With 5 bases removed from V and 0 bases from J, the gap between germline ends came to 7 bases. Per germline, CDR1 MNHEY and CDR2 SVGEGT. The CDR3 bases are TGTGCCAGCAGTCAGTCGTACCAAGAGACCCAGTACTTC. Its protein is CASSQSYQETQYF.

This clonotype was detected many times. Here the CDR3 reads CASSPTRDRGHEQYF. The CDR3 nucleotides are TGTGCCAGCAGCCCTACCCGGGACAGGGGGCACGAGCAGTACTTC. The chain carries TRBV7-3 and TRBJ2-7, with 12 bases that match TRBD1. The J segment lost 5 bases and the V segment lost 5 bases, leaving 7 bases of the junction unmatched. CDR1 and CDR2 from the germline V gene are SGHTA and FQGTGA. CDR3 length equals 15 residues.

Only a few counts were recorded for this clonotype. This chain links TRBV4-3 with TRBJ1-1; maybe TRBD1 (5 bases). The CDR3 totals 16 residues. Trimming took off 3 bases at V and 3 bases at J, with 17 bases between the two ends. Germline V gene lookup returns CDR1 LGHNA and CDR2 YSLEER. The CDR3 DNA sequence: TGCGCCAGCAGCCACGGAAGACAGAGTTTTTACACTGAAGCTTTCTTT. As protein: CASSHGRQSFYTEAFF.

The chain carries TRBV4-3 and TRBJ2-5, with 9 bases aligning to TRBD2. This CDR3 has 16 amino acids. V lost 0 bases, J lost 5 bases, and 7 bases stayed unmatched. Germline CDR1 LGHNA, CDR2 YSLEER. The CDR3 sequence is CASSQEGAGGVETQYF. The CDR3 coding sequence is TGCGCCAGCAGCCAAGAAGGTGCGGGAGGGGTGGAGACCCAGTACTTC.

The sample holds a few counts of this clonotype. The chain employs TRBV12-3 or TRBV12-4 and TRBJ2-2; 9 positions match TRBD1. Germline trimming cut 0 bases from V and 7 bases from J; bases unmatched to any gene: 15. This CDR3 is built from 19 residues. The CDR3 spells CASSLASRSVTGGVGELFF. The CDR3 coding sequence is TGTGCCAGCAGTTTAGCGTCGCGATCGGTGACAGGGGGTGTCGGGGAGCTGTTTTTT.

This chain connects TRBV10-1 to TRBJ2-5; possible D gene TRBD1, 5 bases. V was pared by 6 bases and J by 1 base, with 15 bases between. Germline V gene lookup returns CDR1 WNHNN and CDR2 SYGVQD (reference sequence). The CDR3 sequence is 15 residues long. The CDR3 loop reads CASSPTTGFQETQYF. The CDR3 DNA reads TGCGCCAGCAGCCCTACTACAGGTTTCCAAGAGACCCAGTACTTC.

In its sample, this clonotype was seen a few times. This rearrangement joins TRBV15 to TRBJ1-1, with 9 positions matching TRBD1. Trimming removed 1 base from V and 10 bases from J; junction bases left unmatched: 13. The CDR3 runs to 16 residues. In germline, CDR1 is LNHNV, CDR2 YYDKDF (reference sequence). The DNA for the CDR3 is TGTGCCACCAGCAGAGGAGATCGGGACAGGGTGGCGGTAGCTTTCTTT. Residues: CATSRGDRDRVAVAFF.

The CDR3 reads CASCSRGHEPQHF. DNA for the CDR3: TGTGCCAGCTGTTCTAGGGGGCATGAGCCCCAGCATTTT. The rearrangement links TRBV27 to TRBJ1-5, with TRBD1 matching 7 bases. V shed 8 bases and J 8 bases; nucleotides not matched to a gene: 9. Germline V lookup: CDR1 MNHEY, CDR2 SMNVEV (reference sequence). The CDR3 length is 13 residues.

This clonotype was seen only a few times. The chain joins TRBV30 to TRBJ2-1; D call uncertain. The length of the CDR3 is 13 residues. The V and J ends lost 0 bases and 7 bases respectively, with 10 bases between them. Germline-derived CDR1 and CDR2 are GTSNPN and SVGIG (reference sequence). CDR3 sequence (DNA): TGTGCCTGGAGTGTACAGATGGGGAATGAGCAGTTCTTC. Translating gives CAWSVQMGNEQFF.

This chain uses TRBV12-3 or TRBV12-4 with TRBJ2-3, with 9 bases identical to TRBD2. This CDR3 has 15 residues. V was clipped by 8 bases and J by 1 base; unmatched bases: 7. This CDR3 reads CASFLRLAGTDTQYF. CDR3 nucleotide sequence: TGTGCCAGCTTCCTTCGACTAGCGGGCACAGATACGCAGTATTTT.

The genes are TRBV6-1 and TRBJ2-3; TRBD2 is a possible D gene (5 bases). This CDR3 comprises 14 residues. Germline V gives CDR1 MNHNS, CDR2 SASEGT. Trimming left V 6 bases short and J 2 bases short, with 12 bases between. Here the CDR3 reads CASSRLGDTDTQYF. Written as DNA, the CDR3 is TGTGCCAGCAGCCGTTTGGGAGACACAGATACGCAGTATTTT.

This clonotype was counted between two and nine times. The V call is TRBV7-2, the J call TRBJ2-7, with 8 nucleotides matching TRBD2. CDR3 size: 14 residues. J was trimmed by 5 bases and V by 5 bases; bases with no gene match: 8. Germline V gives CDR1 SGHTA, CDR2 FQGNSA. Here the CDR3 reads CASSPRAGVHEQYF. CDR3 in DNA: TGTGCCAGCAGCCCAAGAGCGGGAGTCCACGAGCAGTACTTC. The full variable domain, in which reference TRBV7-2 and TRBJ2-7 provide the parts outside the CDR3, is GAGVSQSPSNKVTEKGKDVELRCDPISGHTALYWYRQSLGQGLEFLIYFQGNSAPDKSGLPSDRFSAERTGGSVSTLTIQRTQQEDSAVYLCASSPRAGVHEQYFGPGTRLTVT.

J is TRBJ2-3 and V is TRBV4-1; 7 positions match TRBD2. Germline lookup yields CDR1 MGHRA and CDR2 YSYEKL. V trimming: 3 bases; J trimming: 2 bases; junction bases outside the gene matches: 5. The CDR3 extends over 15 amino acids. This chain's CDR3 is CASSQRTRPTDTQYF. The CDR3 coding sequence is TGCGCCAGCAGCCAGAGGACTAGGCCCACAGATACGCAGTATTTT.

This clonotype was detected many times. The CDR3 nucleotides read TGTGCCAGCAGTTTCGGGCGACTAGCGAGCACAGATACGCAGTATTTT. It specifies CASSFGRLASTDTQYF. The V call is TRBV6-5, the J call TRBJ2-3, with TRBD2 identical over 8 bases. From germline, CDR1 is MNHEY and CDR2 SVGAGI. The CDR3 length is 16 residues. Losses at the gene ends were 4 bases for V and 0 bases for J; bases not matched to a gene: 6.

V and J are TRBV10-1 and TRBJ2-1, with D perhaps TRBD2 (5 bases). V shed 2 bases and J shed 3 bases, with 8 bases lying between them. Germline V lookup: CDR1 WNHNN, CDR2 SYGVQD (reference sequence). This CDR3 has 14 amino acids. Here the CDR3 DNA reads TGCGCCAGCAGTGAGGGACTGGACTACAATGAGCAGTTCTTC. Translating gives CASSEGLDYNEQFF.

The rearrangement links TRBV12-5 to TRBJ2-3; TRBD2 matches at 7 bases. Germline CDR1 LGHNT, CDR2 FRNRAP. With V trimmed by 6 bases and J by 1 base, 4 bases remained unmatched. This CDR3 has 14 amino acids. The CDR3 DNA is TGTGCTAGTGGCTCAAGCGGGGGCACAGATACGCAGTATTTT. Translating it yields CASGSSGGTDTQYF.